The clone carrying this T cell receptor beta chain was detected only a few times. Measured with immunoSEQ multiplex PCR; TCRdb has only the in-frame clones, and not every one. Among over a thousand clones listed, just under 80% were seen once. Per the germline V gene, CDR1 is SEHNR and CDR2 is FQNEAQ (reference sequence). With 1 base clipped from V and 4 bases from J, the junction kept 7 bases outside the gene matches. This CDR3 spans 17 amino acids. The entry originates in a study of PD-1 blockade in mismatch repair-deficient tumors. The time point denotes: archival surgical resection tumor tissue. Tumor tissue came from archival surgical resections of a few responders.

J is TRBJ2-1 and V is TRBV7-9; the match to TRBD2 covers 10 bases. The sequence came from an adult with mismatch repair-deficient cancer. Sequencing was performed on primary tumor tissue, taken from a patient treated with pembrolizumab. DNA of the CDR3: TGTGCCAGCAGCTTAGGTCTAGCGGGAGTAGAGTACAATGAGCAGTTCTTC. This gives the protein CASSLGLAGVEYNEQFF.